The 27 T cell receptor beta chains presented below share a single source sample, sequenced in a study of cytomegalovirus exposure and HLA in healthy donors. Use of 60 Vbeta and 13 Jbeta primers characterized the PCR. TCRdb's copy holds only in-frame clones and misses some; the assay was immunoSEQ multiplex PCR. The sample lists approximately 210,000 clones, about 75% seen once, with 1.8% in the top ten. The material sequenced was PBMCs. Receptor source: a male donor in good health and CMV-seronegative.

This clone was found a few times. The chain recombines TRBV5-6 with TRBJ2-6; a possible D gene is TRBD2 (6 bases). From germline, CDR1 is SGHDT and CDR2 YYEEEE. The CDR3 length is 17 residues. The V and J ends lost 4 bases and 4 bases respectively, with 18 bases between them. The CDR3 nucleotides are TGTGCCAGCAGCCACCGGGACTCTTTTTGGGGGGCCAACGTCCTGACTTTC. Its translation is CASSHRDSFWGANVLTF.

The table lists this clone with a few counts. The chain joins TRBV2 to TRBJ2-5; tentative D call: TRBD2 (5 bases). Trimming took off 7 bases at V and 5 bases at J, with 11 bases between the two ends. Germline CDR1 is SNHLY and CDR2 is FYNNEI. The CDR3 is 12 amino acids. This chain's CDR3 is CASNGGFETQYF. In nucleotides, the CDR3 is TGTGCCAGCAACGGCGGGTTTGAGACCCAGTACTTC.

V gene TRBV6-6 combines with J gene TRBJ1-2; 7 bases line up with TRBD1. Germline assignment: CDR1 MNHNY and CDR2 SVGAGI (reference sequence). Trimming removed 6 bases from V and 3 bases from J; junction bases left unmatched: 4. The CDR3 consists of 13 residues. The CDR3 here is CASSTTGDYGYTF. CDR3 DNA: TGTGCCAGCAGCACCACAGGGGACTATGGCTACACCTTC.

This chain joins TRBV6-6 and TRBJ2-5, with TRBD1 matching over 7 bases. TRBJ2-7 explains the end of the DNA better; the J call may be wrong. Germline assignment: CDR1 MNHNY and CDR2 SVGAGI (reference sequence). This CDR3 comprises 14 residues. The CDR3 sequence: CASSSPGTDYEQYF. Here the CDR3 DNA reads TGTGCCAGCAGTTCTCCAGGGACAGACTACGAGCAGTACTTC.

The table lists this clone with a count of one. V usage is TRBV9 and J usage is TRBJ1-3; a weak D match, TRBD1 (6 bases). V shed 3 bases and J shed 5 bases, with 18 bases lying between them. The CDR3 is 16 residues long. Germline CDR1 SGDLS, CDR2 YYNGEE. CDR3 protein: CASSGRGEGGRNTIYF. The CDR3, as DNA: TGTGCCAGCAGCGGTAGGGGGGAGGGCGGGAGAAACACCATATATTTT.

Comment on this clone: The junction differs from germline at one of its ends, possibly a read error. The same CDR3 is also encoded by other DNA sequences in this sample. J is TRBJ1-1 and V is TRBV29-1; tentatively, D is TRBD1 (6 bases). Germline CDR1 SQVTM, CDR2 ANQGSEA. The CDR3 is 14 residues long. The CDR3 region has the DNA TGCAGCGCAGGATCCGGGACACCGAACACTGAGGCTTTCTTT. The encoded protein is CSAGSGTPNTEAFF.

The J gene is TRBJ2-3, the V gene TRBV6-6; no firm D call. The V gene lost 2 bases and the J gene lost 4 bases, with 10 bases spanning the gap. Germline V lookup: CDR1 MNHNY, CDR2 SVGAGI (reference sequence). The CDR3 spans 14 residues. The CDR3 bases are TGTGCCAGCAGTTACGACGGTGGGCCAGATACGCAGTATTTT. Translating it yields CASSYDGGPDTQYF.

The V call is TRBV30, the J call TRBJ2-5; TRBD1 might be the D (7 bases). TRBJ2-7 matches the DNA end more closely, so the J call is doubtful. CDR3 length: 17 residues. CDR1 GTSNPN and CDR2 SVGIG come from the germline V gene (reference sequence). As DNA, the CDR3 is TGTGCCTGGAGCGTACCCCCAGGACAGGACTACTCCTACGAGCAGTACTTC. Translated: CAWSVPPGQDYSYEQYF.

The CDR3 reads CASSYGTGDSPLHF. Written as DNA, the CDR3 is TGCGCCAGCAGCTACGGGACAGGGGATTCACCCCTCCACTTT. The chain recombines TRBV5-1 with TRBJ1-6; 10 bases are shared with TRBD1. Looked up from germline, CDR1 is SGHRS and CDR2 is YFSETQ. Germline trimming cut 3 bases from V and 8 bases from J; bases unmatched to any gene: 2. The CDR3 runs to 14 residues.

This clone appeared a few times. This rearrangement joins TRBV2 to TRBJ2-2; D not resolved. This CDR3 comprises 13 residues. V dropped 7 bases and J dropped 3 bases, with 9 bases sitting between them. In germline, CDR1 is SNHLY, CDR2 FYNNEI. The CDR3 region has the DNA TGTGCCAGCACCGACATGTACACCGGGGAGCTGTTTTTT. Its translation: CASTDMYTGELFF.

CDR3 in amino acids: CATSRDPTGSTEAFF. CDR3 in DNA: TGTGCCACCAGCAGAGATCCCACAGGATCAACTGAAGCTTTCTTT. The rearrangement links TRBV15 to TRBJ1-1, with a weak D call TRBD1 (5 bases). The CDR3 has 15 amino acids. Trimming stripped 0 bases from V and 5 bases from J, with 13 bases between. From germline, CDR1 is LNHNV and CDR2 YYDKDF (reference sequence).

The J gene is TRBJ2-1, the V gene TRBV7-2, with a weak D call TRBD1 (5 bases). Trimming left V 1 base short and J 0 bases short, with 13 bases between. Germline assignment: CDR1 SGHTA and CDR2 FQGNSA. CDR3 length: 17 amino acids. The chain's CDR3 is CASSLVRGTPSYNEQFF. The CDR3 bases are TGTGCCAGCAGCTTAGTTAGGGGAACCCCCTCCTACAATGAGCAGTTCTTC.

This clone was seen only a few times. J is TRBJ2-1 and V is TRBV7-8; a weak D match, TRBD1 (6 bases). The germline V and J ends were trimmed by 3 bases and 5 bases, with 11 bases remaining between them. The CDR3 length is 14 residues. The V gene's germline CDR1 is SGHVS and CDR2 FQNEAQ. The CDR3 nucleotides are TGTGCCAGCAGCTTCCGGGACAACCACAATGAGCAGTTCTTC. Translating gives CASSFRDNHNEQFF.

About this clone itself: The same CDR3 is also encoded by other DNA sequences in this sample. The V gene is TRBV9, the J gene TRBJ1-2; 7 bases are a match to TRBD1. Unmatched junction bases numbered 4, after V lost 0 bases and J lost 2 bases. CDR3 length equals 15 residues. CDR1 is SGDLS and CDR2 is YYNGEE in the germline V gene. CDR3 in DNA: TGTGCCAGCAGCGTAGAGGGCAGGGGGAACTATGGCTACACCTTC. It translates to CASSVEGRGNYGYTF.

J is TRBJ2-3 and V is TRBV13, with 8 bases identical to TRBD2. With V trimmed by 1 base and J by 1 base, 10 bases remained unmatched. CDR1 PRHDT and CDR2 FYEKMQ come from the germline V gene (reference sequence). The CDR3 length is 18 residues. The CDR3 is CASSLALQLAGRTDTQYF. For the CDR3, the DNA is TGTGCCAGCAGCTTAGCGCTCCAATTAGCGGGACGCACAGATACGCAGTATTTT. Full variable domain (rest looked up from reference TRBV13 and TRBJ2-3): AAGVIQSPRHLIKEKRETATLKCYPIPRHDTVYWYQQGPGQDPQFLISFYEKMQSDKGSIPDRFSAQQFSDYHSELNMSSLELGDSALYFCASSLALQLAGRTDTQYFGPGTRLTVL.

This clone was seen once. An end of the junction differs from the germline gene, which may be a read error. The V and J genes are TRBV7-9 and TRBJ1-1; unclear D gene. There are 12 residues in the CDR3. Germline V gives CDR1 SEHNR, CDR2 FQNEAQ (reference sequence). The CDR3 sequence: CSSSPGGTEAFF. The CDR3 region has the DNA TGTTCCAGCAGCCCTGGCGGCACTGAAGCTTTCTTT.

This clone was seen once. The genes are TRBV30 and TRBJ1-3, with 9 bases that match TRBD1. J was trimmed by 0 bases and V by 5 bases; bases with no gene match: 2. The CDR3 sequence is 14 residues long. Looked up from germline, CDR1 is GTSNPN and CDR2 is SVGIG (reference sequence). In nucleotides, the CDR3 is TGTGCCTGGGGACAGGGGCCCTCTGGAAACACCATATATTTT. It specifies CAWGQGPSGNTIYF.

The gene calls are TRBV11-2 and TRBJ1-2; D is unclear. Per germline, CDR1 SGHAT and CDR2 FQNNGV. Trimming cost V 4 bases and J 0 bases, with 12 bases left between them. This CDR3 contains 15 residues. The CDR3 region has the DNA TGTGCCAGCAGCTATGGGCAGGTAGCTAACTATGGCTACACCTTC. It specifies CASSYGQVANYGYTF.

This chain links TRBV29-1 with TRBJ2-5, with D possibly matching TRBD1 (5 bases). CDR3 length equals 14 residues. Trimming left V 5 bases short and J 2 bases short, with 15 bases between. Germline V CDR1 and CDR2: SQVTM, ANQGSEA. In nucleotides, the CDR3 is TGCAGCGTTATTCCCGACAGTGCGCAAGAGACCCAGTACTTC. It specifies CSVIPDSAQETQYF.

The J gene is TRBJ2-7, the V gene TRBV5-8, with D hard to call. The V and J ends lost 7 bases and 4 bases respectively, with 9 bases between them. Germline loops: CDR1 SGHTS, CDR2 YDEGEE. The CDR3 is made up of 11 amino acids. The CDR3 region has the DNA TGTGCCAGCGCGAGATCATACGAGCAGTACTTC. Amino acids: CASARSYEQYF.

The chain has TRBV18 and TRBJ2-5; possibly TRBD2 for D (6 bases). V lost 3 bases and J lost 5, with 10 bases in between. CDR1 is KGHSH and CDR2 is LQKENI in the germline V gene. This CDR3 comprises 13 residues. This chain's CDR3 is CASSPAGMETQYF. The CDR3 region has the DNA TGTGCCAGCTCACCGGCGGGAATGGAGACCCAGTACTTC.

The chain couples TRBV6-5 to TRBJ1-1; no firm D call. The germline V gene has CDR1 MNHEY and CDR2 SVGAGI. The CDR3 length is 13 residues. The V and J ends lost 6 bases and 0 bases respectively, with 8 bases between them. CDR3 DNA: TGTGCCAGCAGGGACTCCATGAACACTGAAGCTTTCTTT. It yields the protein CASRDSMNTEAFF.

This clone was detected only once. The J gene is TRBJ1-5, the V gene TRBV10-2; possible D gene TRBD1, 5 bases. The CDR3 is 14 amino acids. The V end lost 7 bases, the J end lost 2 bases, and 12 bases lay between the germline ends. Per germline, CDR1 WSHSY and CDR2 SAAADI. The CDR3 nucleotides read TGCGCCAGCACCGGGCAGGGCGGCAATCAGCCCCAGCATTTT. It yields the protein CASTGQGGNQPQHF.

This clone showed up just a few times. This rearrangement joins TRBV28 to TRBJ1-4, with 7 bases fitting TRBD1. This CDR3 region has 15 residues. Germline-derived CDR1 and CDR2 are MDHEN and SYDVKM. J gave up 7 bases and V 8 bases, and 13 bases lay outside the gene matches. CDR3 loop: CASGSPDREGEKLFF. The CDR3 DNA sequence: TGTGCCAGCGGTTCTCCAGACAGGGAAGGTGAAAAACTGTTTTTT.

The chain uses TRBV28 and TRBJ2-2; D unclear. The CDR3 has 15 residues. From germline, CDR1 is MDHEN and CDR2 SYDVKM. V shed 2 bases and J shed 2 bases, with 9 bases lying between them. The DNA for the CDR3 is TGTGCCAGCAGTTTAGGCGCGGTAAACACCGGGGAGCTGTTTTTT. Protein sequence: CASSLGAVNTGELFF.

The chain is built from TRBV4-3 and TRBJ2-7; D is unresolved. Per the germline V gene, CDR1 is LGHNA and CDR2 is YSLEER. Trimming left V 4 bases short and J 7 bases short, with 14 bases between. This CDR3 region has 13 residues. The CDR3 reads CASSRLSSGEQYF. DNA of the CDR3: TGCGCCAGCAGCCGACTCTCCAGTGGGGAGCAGTACTTC.

This clone was found a few times. The chain combines TRBV11-2 with TRBJ1-1, with 7 bases identical to TRBD1. Per the germline V gene, CDR1 is SGHAT and CDR2 is FQNNGV. With V trimmed by 5 bases and J by 6 bases, 6 bases remained unmatched. This CDR3 has 13 residues. In DNA form, the CDR3 reads TGTGCCAGCAGCGTCGGGACAGTCGCTGAAGCTTTCTTT. This sequence encodes CASSVGTVAEAFF.